The 13 T cell receptor beta chains below were found in one sample sequenced in a study of shared clonotypes between healthy human individuals. Clones were read by immunoSEQ multiplex PCR, and TCRdb kept only the in-frame ones, dropping some. The sample has roughly 1.5 million clones; approximately 98% are singletons. The sequenced material came from naive CD4+ T cells sorted from blood. Subset: CD45RA+ positively selected. These receptors originate from a man younger than 45 in good health.

The chain recombines TRBV5-1 with TRBJ1-2, with D hard to call. Trimming removed 0 bases at V and 3 bases at J, with 15 bases between. This CDR3 has 16 amino acids. The germline V gene encodes CDR1 SGHRS and CDR2 YFSETQ. As DNA, the CDR3 is TGCGCCAGCAGCTTGGGTATTCTTGCGCCAGACTATGGCTACACCTTC. Amino acid sequence: CASSLGILAPDYGYTF.

The chain uses TRBV19 and TRBJ2-2, with TRBD2 identical over 13 bases. The germline CDR1 and CDR2 sequences are LNHDA and SQIVND (reference sequence). The CDR3 has 15 amino acids. The trim removed 5 bases at V and 6 bases at J, leaving 3 bases unmatched. CDR3: CASSLLAGGPGELFF. In DNA, the CDR3 is TGTGCCAGTAGTCTACTAGCGGGAGGGCCCGGGGAGCTGTTTTTT.

The chain couples TRBV19 to TRBJ2-2; D perhaps matches TRBD1 (5 bases). CDR3 length equals 14 residues. V lost 6 bases to trimming and J lost 3 bases, with 11 bases between them. In germline, CDR1 is LNHDA, CDR2 SQIVND (reference sequence). In DNA, the CDR3 is TGTGCCAGTAGACCACCAGGGTACACCGGGGAGCTGTTTTTT. Its protein is CASRPPGYTGELFF.

The V call is TRBV7-9, the J call TRBJ1-1; the match to TRBD1 covers 7 bases. There are 15 residues in the CDR3. Trimming took 5 bases from V and 3 from J; bases not matched to a gene: 9. The germline CDR1 and CDR2 sequences are SEHNR and FQNEAQ (reference sequence). The CDR3 bases are TGTGCCAGCAGCACCCGACAGGGCGGGGACACTGAAGCTTTCTTT. Protein: CASSTRQGGDTEAFF.

CDR3 DNA: TGTGCCAGCTCACTACTGCCGGCGGAGACCCAGTACTTC. Translation gives CASSLLPAETQYF. The chain links TRBV18 to TRBJ2-5; D uncertain. Germline V gives CDR1 KGHSH, CDR2 LQKENI. The length of the CDR3 is 13 residues. Trimming stripped 4 bases from V and 5 bases from J, with 11 bases between. Full variable domain (outside the CDR3, taken from reference TRBV18 and TRBJ2-5): NAGVMQNPRHLVRRRGQEARLRCSPMKGHSHVYWYRQLPEEGLKFMVYLQKENIIDESGMPKERFSAEFPKEGPSILRIQQVVRGDSAAYFCASSLLPAETQYFGPGTRLLVL.

The V and J genes are TRBV15 and TRBJ1-5; D uncertain. This CDR3 comprises 13 residues. Germline V gene data show CDR1 as LNHNV and CDR2 as YYDKDF (reference sequence). V was shortened by 1 base and J by 5 bases, with 6 bases between the two germline ends. This chain's CDR3 is CATSRGSYQPQHF. As DNA, the CDR3 is TGTGCCACCAGCAGAGGGAGTTATCAGCCCCAGCATTTT. The whole variable domain, remainder taken from reference TRBV15 and TRBJ1-5, is DAMVIQNPRYQVTQFGKPVTLSCSQTLNHNVMYWYQQKSSQAPKLLFHYYDKDFNNEADTPDNFQSRRPNTSFCFLDIRSPGLGDTAMYLCATSRGSYQPQHFGDGTRLSIL.

Notes on this clone: Other nucleotide sequences from this sample produce the same CDR3. The chain employs TRBV2 and TRBJ2-7; TRBD2 matches 11 bases. Germline CDR1 and CDR2: SNHLY and FYNNEI. The CDR3 runs 14 residues. V was pared by 6 bases and J by 4 bases, with 5 bases of the junction left unmatched. CDR3 sequence: CASSVLAGAYEQYF. CDR3 coding DNA: TGTGCCAGCAGCGTACTAGCGGGAGCGTACGAGCAGTACTTC.

The V gene is TRBV5-1, the J gene TRBJ2-5; 13 bases fit TRBD2. Germline values: CDR1 SGHRS, CDR2 YFSETQ. The CDR3 totals 16 residues. The V segment lost 4 bases and the J segment 4 bases; nucleotides outside the gene matches: 7. CDR3 loop: CASSAGLAGAGETQYF. In DNA, the CDR3 is TGCGCCAGCAGCGCCGGACTAGCGGGAGCGGGAGAGACCCAGTACTTC.

The sample holds one count of this clone. This chain links TRBV4-3 with TRBJ1-1; D is perhaps TRBD1 (5 bases). V lost 3 bases, J lost 4 bases, and 15 bases lay in between. The V gene's germline CDR1 is LGHNA and CDR2 YSLEER. The CDR3 covers 15 residues. Here the CDR3 reads CASSQGGVGSTEAFF. CDR3 coding DNA: TGCGCCAGCAGCCAGGGGGGTGTAGGGTCCACTGAAGCTTTCTTT.

The V and J genes are TRBV1 and TRBJ2-1; TRBD2, the table's D call, was not compared with the DNA. TRBV1 is a pseudogene segment. This CDR3 has 15 amino acids. CDR3: CTSRPTSGSHNEQFF. The DNA of the CDR3 is TGCACCAGCAGACCTACTAGCGGGAGCCACAATGAGCAGTTCTTC.

This chain connects TRBV5-1 to TRBJ2-7; TRBD2 matches at 7 bases. With V trimmed by 0 bases and J by 4 bases, 7 bases remained unmatched. The CDR3 has 15 amino acids. In germline, CDR1 is SGHRS, CDR2 YFSETQ. The DNA for the CDR3 is TGCGCCAGCAGCTTGGCTGGGGGGGAACCGTACGAGCAGTACTTC. Its protein product is CASSLAGGEPYEQYF.

J is TRBJ2-2 and V is TRBV18; D gene uncertain. The V and J ends lost 2 bases and 3 bases respectively, with 7 bases between them. The CDR3 loop spans 14 amino acids. Per germline, CDR1 KGHSH and CDR2 LQKENI. The CDR3 nucleotides read TGTGCCAGCTCACCAAGGGTGTACACCGGGGAGCTGTTTTTT. The encoded protein is CASSPRVYTGELFF.

This rearrangement joins TRBV19 to TRBJ1-2; D gene ambiguous. Germline V gene data show CDR1 as LNHDA and CDR2 as SQIVND (reference sequence). V was trimmed by 2 bases and J by 4 bases, leaving 5 bases between them. This CDR3 contains 12 residues. This CDR3 is CASSIRAYGYTF. Written as DNA, the CDR3 is TGTGCCAGTAGTATACGGGCCTATGGCTACACCTTC. The whole variable domain, filled in from reference TRBV19 and TRBJ1-2, reads DGGITQSPKYLFRKEGQNVTLSCEQNLNHDAMYWYRQDPGQGLRLIYYSQIVNDFQKGDIAEGYSVSREKKESFPLTVTSAQKNPTAFYLCASSIRAYGYTFGSGTRLTVV.